This T cell receptor (beta chain) was captured by sequencing in a study of CD8 T cells in Susac syndrome. Random hexamers were used to reverse transcribe the RNA input (about 0.45 to 1 ug). Via MiXCR, TCRdb re-called the immunoSEQ multiplex PCR reads, giving one row per CDR3 protein. The sample shows fewer than 150,000 distinct CDR3 sequences, 90% to 95% of them seen only once. V lost 0 bases to trimming and J lost 4 bases, with 10 bases between them. Germline V gives CDR1 MGHRA, CDR2 YSYEKL. The CDR3 is 15 residues long. This TCR derives from a human donor in good health. Sequencing input: CD4+ T cells from PBMCs. V and J are TRBV4-1 and TRBJ2-1; the D gene is possibly TRBD2 (5 bases). CDR3 sequence (DNA): TGCGCCAGCAGCCAAGAGGGCGGGCGTTACAATGAGCAGTTCTTC. Translation gives CASSQEGGRYNEQFF.